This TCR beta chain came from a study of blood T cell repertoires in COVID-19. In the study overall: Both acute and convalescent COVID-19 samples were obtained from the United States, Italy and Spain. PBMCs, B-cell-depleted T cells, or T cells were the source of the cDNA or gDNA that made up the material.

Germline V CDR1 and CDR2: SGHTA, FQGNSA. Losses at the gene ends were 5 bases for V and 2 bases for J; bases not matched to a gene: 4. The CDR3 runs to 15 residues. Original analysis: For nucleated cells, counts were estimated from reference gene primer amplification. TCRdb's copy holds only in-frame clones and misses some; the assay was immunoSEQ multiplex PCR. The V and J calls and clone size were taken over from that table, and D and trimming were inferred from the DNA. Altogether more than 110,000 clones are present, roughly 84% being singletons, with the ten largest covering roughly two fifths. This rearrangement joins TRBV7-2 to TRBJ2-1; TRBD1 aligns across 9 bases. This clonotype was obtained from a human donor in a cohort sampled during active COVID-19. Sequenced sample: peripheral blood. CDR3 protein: CASSDTGGPYNEQFF. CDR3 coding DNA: TGTGCCAGCAGCGATACAGGGGGCCCCTACAATGAGCAGTTCTTC. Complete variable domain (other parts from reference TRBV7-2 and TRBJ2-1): GAGVSQSPSNKVTEKGKDVELRCDPISGHTALYWYRQSLGQGLEFLIYFQGNSAPDKSGLPSDRFSAERTGGSVSTLTIQRTQQEDSAVYLCASSDTGGPYNEQFFGPGTRLTVL.